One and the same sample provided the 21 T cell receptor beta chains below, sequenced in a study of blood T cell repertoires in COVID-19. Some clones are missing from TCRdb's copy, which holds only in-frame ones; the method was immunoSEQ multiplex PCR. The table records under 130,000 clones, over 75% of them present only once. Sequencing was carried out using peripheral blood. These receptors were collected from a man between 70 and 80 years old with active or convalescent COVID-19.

CDR3 sequence reads: CASSARDEQYF. CDR3 DNA: TGTGCCAGCAGCGCACGGGACGAGCAGTACTTC. V and J are TRBV7-6 and TRBJ2-7; D unresolved. Germline V gene data show CDR1 as SGHVS and CDR2 as FNYEAQ. Trimming took off 5 bases at V and 5 bases at J, with 7 bases between the two ends. This CDR3 contains 11 residues.

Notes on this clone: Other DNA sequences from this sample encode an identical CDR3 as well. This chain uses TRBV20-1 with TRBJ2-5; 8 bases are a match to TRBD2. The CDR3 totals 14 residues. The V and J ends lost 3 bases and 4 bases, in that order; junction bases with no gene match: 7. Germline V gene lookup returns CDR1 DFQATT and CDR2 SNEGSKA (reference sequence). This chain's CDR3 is CSASSGGATETQYF. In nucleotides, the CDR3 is TGCAGTGCTAGTTCCGGGGGGGCTACAGAGACCCAGTACTTC.

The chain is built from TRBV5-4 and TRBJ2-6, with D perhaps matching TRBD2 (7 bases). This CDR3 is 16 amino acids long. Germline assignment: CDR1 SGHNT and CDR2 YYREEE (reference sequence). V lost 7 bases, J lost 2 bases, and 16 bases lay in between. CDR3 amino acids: CASRTAGAAGANVLTF. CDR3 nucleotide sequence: TGTGCCAGCCGGACGGCGGGGGCGGCTGGGGCCAACGTCCTGACTTTC.

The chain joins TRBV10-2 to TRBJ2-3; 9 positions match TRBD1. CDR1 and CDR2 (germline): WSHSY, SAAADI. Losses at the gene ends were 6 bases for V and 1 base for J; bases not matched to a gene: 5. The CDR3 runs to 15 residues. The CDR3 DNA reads TGCGCCAGCAGACAGGGGGCGATGGGCACAGATACGCAGTATTTT. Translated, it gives CASRQGAMGTDTQYF.

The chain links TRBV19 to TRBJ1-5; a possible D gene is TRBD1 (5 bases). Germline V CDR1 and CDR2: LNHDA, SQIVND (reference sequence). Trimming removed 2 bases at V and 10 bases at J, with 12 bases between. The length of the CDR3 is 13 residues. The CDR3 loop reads CASSITGGKPQHF. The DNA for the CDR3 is TGTGCCAGTAGTATAACAGGTGGTAAACCCCAGCATTTT.

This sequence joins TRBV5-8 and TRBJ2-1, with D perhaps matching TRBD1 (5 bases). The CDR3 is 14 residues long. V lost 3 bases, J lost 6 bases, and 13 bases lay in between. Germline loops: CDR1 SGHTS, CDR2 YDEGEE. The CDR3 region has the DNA TGTGCCAGCAGCTGGGGCAGGGTGGGCAATGAGCAGTTCTTC. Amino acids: CASSWGRVGNEQFF.

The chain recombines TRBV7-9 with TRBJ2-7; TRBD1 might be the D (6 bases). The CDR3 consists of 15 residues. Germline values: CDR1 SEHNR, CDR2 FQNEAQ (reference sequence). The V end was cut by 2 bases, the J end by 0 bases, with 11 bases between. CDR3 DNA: TGTGCCAGCAGCTTACACAGGGTTCTCTCCTACGAGCAGTACTTC. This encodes CASSLHRVLSYEQYF.

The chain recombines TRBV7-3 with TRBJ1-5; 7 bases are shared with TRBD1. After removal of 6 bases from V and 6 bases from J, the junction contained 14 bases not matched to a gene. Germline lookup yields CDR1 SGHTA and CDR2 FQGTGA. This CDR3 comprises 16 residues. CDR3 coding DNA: TGTGCCAGCAGTCTTCCGACAGGGAGGTTCAGTCAGCCCCAGCATTTT. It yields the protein CASSLPTGRFSQPQHF.

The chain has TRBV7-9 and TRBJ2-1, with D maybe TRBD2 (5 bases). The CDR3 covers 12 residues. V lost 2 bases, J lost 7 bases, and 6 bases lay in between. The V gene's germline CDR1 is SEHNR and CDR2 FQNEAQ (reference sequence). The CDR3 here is CASSLTGNEQFF. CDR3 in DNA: TGTGCCAGCAGCTTAACGGGGAATGAGCAGTTCTTC.

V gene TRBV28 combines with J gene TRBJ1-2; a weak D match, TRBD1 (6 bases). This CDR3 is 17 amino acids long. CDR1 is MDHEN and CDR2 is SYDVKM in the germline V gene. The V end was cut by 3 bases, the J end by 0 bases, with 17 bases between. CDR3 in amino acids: CASSFGSQGRANYGYTF. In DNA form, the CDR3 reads TGTGCCAGCAGTTTTGGGTCGCAGGGGCGAGCTAACTATGGCTACACCTTC.

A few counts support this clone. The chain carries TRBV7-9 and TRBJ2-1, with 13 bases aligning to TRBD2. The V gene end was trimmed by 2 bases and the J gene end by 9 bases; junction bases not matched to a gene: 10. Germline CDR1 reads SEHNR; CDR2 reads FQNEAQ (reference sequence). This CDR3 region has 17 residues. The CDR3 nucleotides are TGTGCCAGCAGCTTACCCCTTACTAGCGGGAGGGCGCCTGAGCAGTTCTTC. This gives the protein CASSLPLTSGRAPEQFF.

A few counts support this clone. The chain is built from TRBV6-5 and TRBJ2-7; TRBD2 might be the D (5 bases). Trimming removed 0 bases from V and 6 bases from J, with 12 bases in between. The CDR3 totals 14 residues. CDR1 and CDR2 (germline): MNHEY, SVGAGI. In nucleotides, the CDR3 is TGTGCCAGCAGTTACTCGAAGAGGGCTCCCGAGCAGTACTTC. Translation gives CASSYSKRAPEQYF.

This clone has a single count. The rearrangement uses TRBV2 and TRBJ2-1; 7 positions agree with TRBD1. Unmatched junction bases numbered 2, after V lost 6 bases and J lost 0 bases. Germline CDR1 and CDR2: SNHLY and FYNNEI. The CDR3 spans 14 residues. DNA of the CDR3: TGTGCCAGCAGGGGACAGAGCTCCTACAATGAGCAGTTCTTC. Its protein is CASRGQSSYNEQFF.

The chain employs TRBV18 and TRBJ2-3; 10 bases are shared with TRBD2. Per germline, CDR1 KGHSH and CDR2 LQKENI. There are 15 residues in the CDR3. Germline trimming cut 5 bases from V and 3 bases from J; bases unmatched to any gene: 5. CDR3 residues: CASSLPSGSTDTQYF. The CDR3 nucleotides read TGTGCCAGCTCATTGCCTAGCGGGAGTACAGATACGCAGTATTTT. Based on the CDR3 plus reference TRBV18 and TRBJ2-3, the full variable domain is NAGVMQNPRHLVRRRGQEARLRCSPMKGHSHVYWYRQLPEEGLKFMVYLQKENIIDESGMPKERFSAEFPKEGPSILRIQQVVRGDSAAYFCASSLPSGSTDTQYFGPGTRLTVL.

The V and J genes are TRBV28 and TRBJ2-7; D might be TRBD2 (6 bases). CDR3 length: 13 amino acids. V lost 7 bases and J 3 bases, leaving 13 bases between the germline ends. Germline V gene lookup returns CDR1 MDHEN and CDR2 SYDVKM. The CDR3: CASTTRTNYEQYF. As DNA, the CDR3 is TGTGCCAGCACCACAAGGACTAACTACGAGCAGTACTTC.

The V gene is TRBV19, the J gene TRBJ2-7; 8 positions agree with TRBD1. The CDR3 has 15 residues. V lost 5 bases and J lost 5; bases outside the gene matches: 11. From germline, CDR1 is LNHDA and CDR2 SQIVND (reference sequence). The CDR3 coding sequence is TGTGCCAGTAGTTCAGGACAGGGAGATACGAACGAGCAGTACTTC. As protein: CASSSGQGDTNEQYF. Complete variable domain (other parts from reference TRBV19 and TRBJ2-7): DGGITQSPKYLFRKEGQNVTLSCEQNLNHDAMYWYRQDPGQGLRLIYYSQIVNDFQKGDIAEGYSVSREKKESFPLTVTSAQKNPTAFYLCASSSGQGDTNEQYFGPGTRLTVT.

CDR3: CASSQGRTYNSPLHF. CDR3 in DNA: TGTGCCAGCAGCCAAGGGAGGACGTATAATTCACCCCTCCACTTT. This sequence joins TRBV3-1 (or the pseudogene TRBV3-2) and TRBJ1-6, with no clear D. Germline V CDR1 and CDR2: LGHDT, YNNKEL (reference sequence). The CDR3 runs to 15 residues. Trimming took off 1 base at V and 4 bases at J, with 8 bases between the two ends.

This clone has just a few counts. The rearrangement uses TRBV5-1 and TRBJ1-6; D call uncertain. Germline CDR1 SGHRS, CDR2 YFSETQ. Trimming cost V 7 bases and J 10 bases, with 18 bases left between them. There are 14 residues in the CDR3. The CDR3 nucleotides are TGCGCCAGCCACAGTGATCGGGAGGGCTCACCCCTCCACTTT. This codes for CASHSDREGSPLHF.

CDR3 nucleotides: TGTGCCAGCAGCTTTTACGGGGAGAGCACAGATACGCAGTATTTT. This sequence encodes CASSFYGESTDTQYF. The chain combines TRBV7-2 with TRBJ2-3; the D gene is possibly TRBD2 (5 bases). This CDR3 has 15 amino acids. In germline, CDR1 is SGHTA, CDR2 FQGNSA. V shed 3 bases and J shed 0 bases, with 10 bases lying between them.

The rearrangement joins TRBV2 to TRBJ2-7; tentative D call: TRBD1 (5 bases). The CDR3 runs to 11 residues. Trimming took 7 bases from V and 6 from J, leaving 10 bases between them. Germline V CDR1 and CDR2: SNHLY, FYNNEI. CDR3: CASIEGVEQYF. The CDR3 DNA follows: TGTGCCAGCATCGAAGGGGTCGAGCAGTACTTC.

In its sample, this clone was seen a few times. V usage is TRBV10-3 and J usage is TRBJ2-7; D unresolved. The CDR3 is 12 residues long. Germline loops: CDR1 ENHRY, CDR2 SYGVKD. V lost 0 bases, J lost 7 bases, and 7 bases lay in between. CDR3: CAISESGWEQYF. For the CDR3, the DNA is TGTGCCATCAGTGAGTCCGGGTGGGAGCAGTACTTC.